This record looks at one T cell receptor beta chain sequence and its context. The junction departs from the called germline gene at one end, perhaps through a read error. It was genomic DNA that served as the template for profiling TCR beta VDJ and CDR3. TCRdb recomputed calls from the reads with MiXCR, one row per CDR3 protein. Of about 130,000 distinct CDR3 sequences in the sample, around 41% were seen once. The entry originates in a study of CD8+CD57+ T cells in acquired aplastic anemia. The CDR3 has 15 amino acids. CDR1 SNHLY and CDR2 FYNNEI come from the germline V gene. Material: sorted CD4+, CD8+, or CD8+CD57+ T cells (not recorded which) from PBMCs. The TCR was taken from a human donor in good health, serving as a control. The V gene is TRBV2, the J gene TRBJ1-5; 8 bases are a match to TRBD1. CDR3 coding DNA: TGTGCCAGCAATGGACAGGGACGGAGCAATCAGCCCCATCATTTT. It codes for CASNGQGRSNQPHHF.